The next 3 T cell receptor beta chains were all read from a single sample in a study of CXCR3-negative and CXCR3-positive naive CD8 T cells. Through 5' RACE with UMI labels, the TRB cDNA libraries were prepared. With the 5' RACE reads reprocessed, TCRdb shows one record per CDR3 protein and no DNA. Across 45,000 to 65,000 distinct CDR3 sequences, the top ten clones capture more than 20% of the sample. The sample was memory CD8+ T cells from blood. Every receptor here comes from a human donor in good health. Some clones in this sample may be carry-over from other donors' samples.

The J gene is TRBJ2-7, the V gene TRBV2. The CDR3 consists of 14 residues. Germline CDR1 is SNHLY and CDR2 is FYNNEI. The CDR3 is CASSEDRRYYEQYF.

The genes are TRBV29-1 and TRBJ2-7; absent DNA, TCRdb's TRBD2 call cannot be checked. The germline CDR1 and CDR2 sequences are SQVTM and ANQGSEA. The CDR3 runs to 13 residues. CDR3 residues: CSAGGHGNYEQYF.

The CDR3 spells CASSSNNEQFF. The rearrangement uses TRBV27 and TRBJ2-1. Germline assignment: CDR1 MNHEY and CDR2 SMNVEV (reference sequence). This CDR3 contains 11 residues.